The entry below gives a single T cell receptor (beta chain) sequence along with its context. Antigen specificity is unknown. Through a sample-barcoded 5' primer and a J-beta primer mix, a second PCR was run for roughly 7 to 12 cycles. All samples gave at least 2.5 million CDR3-containing paired-end reads. TCRdb itself ran the 5' RACE reads through MiXCR, one entry per CDR3 protein. The sample gives 1.4 million or so distinct CDR3 sequences, roughly two fifths of which show up once; about 4% is in the top ten. The source of the sample is a study of blood T cells in healthy people across ages. Per sample, at least 6 micrograms of total RNA were extracted. The length of the CDR3 is 14 residues. Germline V gene lookup returns CDR1 SQVTM and CDR2 ANQGSEA. The ends were cut back, 4 bases at V and 1 base at J, with 14 bases in the middle. Study findings and constraints: As age increased, TCR beta diversity per million T cells fell in a roughly linear fashion. Both higher diversity and more naive CD4+ cells marked long-lived donors when set against aged donors.

This receptor was taken from a young woman in good health. The chain employs TRBV29-1 and TRBJ2-7, with D perhaps TRBD1 or TRBD2 (5 bases each). What was sequenced was blood. The CDR3 sequence: CSVGHEGISYEQYF. The CDR3 DNA is TGCAGCGTTGGTCATGAGGGGATTTCCTACGAGCAGTACTTC.